The source of this T cell receptor beta chain is a study of cytomegalovirus exposure and HLA in healthy donors. The study, taken as a whole, reports: In the 130 or so validation repertoires, approximately 94% of cluster scores exceeded 0, per a later analysis.

Trimming took 4 bases from V and 9 from J, leaving 16 bases between them. There are 13 residues in the CDR3. The germline gives CDR1 ENHRY, CDR2 SYGVKD. The data were produced by immunoSEQ multiplex PCR, yet TCRdb's version contains in-frame clones alone and is incomplete. The data contain fewer than 200,000 clones, around 86% of them singletons. With regard to this clone: Its specificity is unknown.

The sequenced material came from PBMCs. The V and J genes are TRBV10-3 and TRBJ2-7, with D tentatively TRBD1 or TRBD2 (5 bases each). This TCR was recovered from a man younger than 40 in good health and CMV-seropositive. The CDR3 DNA follows: TGTGCCATCAGTGTCGTCCTGGGGGTGGGGCAGTACTTC. Amino acid sequence: CAISVVLGVGQYF.